This TCR beta chain was observed in a study of circulating and synovial CD4+ cells in juvenile arthritis. Study-wide results and caveats: CPL versus bulk CD4 samples: T cell genome counts differed by at least an order of magnitude. Traditional Vbeta family usage analysis missed the pathogenic-like versus bulk difference.

The CDR3 is made up of 13 amino acids. Trimming took 7 bases from V and 4 from J, leaving 13 bases between them. The germline V gene encodes CDR1 SEHNR and CDR2 FQNEAQ (reference sequence). On this clone itself: Its specificity is not known.

The method was immunoSEQ multiplex PCR; TCRdb's version includes in-frame clones alone and lacks a portion of them. The sample lists approximately 35,000 clones, 90% to 95% occurring once. The chain employs TRBV7-9 and TRBJ1-1; D gene uncertain. The sequencing sample was made of CD4+ T cells from blood. The source of this sequence is a human donor with juvenile idiopathic arthritis. The CDR3 protein is CASTELVSTEAFF. CDR3 nucleotides: TGTGCCAGCACCGAGCTTGTGAGCACTGAAGCTTTCTTT.